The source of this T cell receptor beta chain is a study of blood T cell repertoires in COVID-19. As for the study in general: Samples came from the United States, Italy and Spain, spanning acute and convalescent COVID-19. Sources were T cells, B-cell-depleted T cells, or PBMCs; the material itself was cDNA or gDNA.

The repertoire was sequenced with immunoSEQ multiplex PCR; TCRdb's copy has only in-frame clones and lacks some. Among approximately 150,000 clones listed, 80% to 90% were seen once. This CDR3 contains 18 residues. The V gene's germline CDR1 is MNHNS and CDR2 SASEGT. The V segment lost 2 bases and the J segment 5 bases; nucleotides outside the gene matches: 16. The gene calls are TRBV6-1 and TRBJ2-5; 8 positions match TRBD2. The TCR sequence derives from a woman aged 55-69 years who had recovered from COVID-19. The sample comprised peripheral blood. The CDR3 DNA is TGTGCCAGCAGTGAATTCCTAGGCGGCGGGGGGCGGACGGAGACCCAGTACTTC. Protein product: CASSEFLGGGGRTETQYF.